Following are 20 T cell receptor beta chains from one sample sequenced in a study of control samples from healthy donors and cancer patients (dated by TCRdb to 2019 to 2021). Receptor amplification or capture employed the immunoSEQ multiplex PCR assay. Held by TCRdb, this immuneACCESS table contains in-frame sequences only and omits some clones. Under half of the omission traces to an unresolved V gene where checked; the cause of the rest is unknown. The sample data list 70,000 or so clones, and 85% to 90% of these were observed just once. Around a fifth of the sample is taken by the ten largest. Sequencing used PBMCs. These receptors originate from a man aged 60 to 69 with lung cancer.

CDR3 sequence reads: CASSLDRAQGNTIYF. The CDR3 DNA reads TGTGCCAGCAGCTTGGACAGGGCACAGGGAAACACCATATATTTT. The chain has TRBV13 and TRBJ1-3, with 8 bases fitting TRBD1. This CDR3 has 15 residues. V lost 3 bases to trimming and J lost 4 bases; unmatched junction nucleotides: 5. CDR1 is PRHDT, CDR2 FYEKMQ, per germline (reference sequence).

This chain uses TRBV7-9 with TRBJ2-2, with D possibly TRBD2 on 5 matching bases. Trimming left V 5 bases short and J 5 bases short, with 15 bases between. This CDR3 has 15 amino acids. CDR1 is SEHNR and CDR2 is FQNEAQ in the germline V gene (reference sequence). CDR3 loop: CASSPLGGLTGELFF. In DNA form, the CDR3 reads TGTGCCAGCAGCCCCCTGGGCGGGTTGACCGGGGAGCTGTTTTTT.

This clone was seen more than once but under ten times. The V and J genes are TRBV5-1 and TRBJ2-3; perhaps TRBD2 as D (5 bases). Germline V gene data show CDR1 as SGHRS and CDR2 as YFSETQ. The CDR3 spans 15 residues. The V end was cut by 4 bases, the J end by 3 bases, with 15 bases between. The DNA of the CDR3 is TGCGCCAGCAGCCCCGACCTGGGGAGTACAGATACGCAGTATTTT. Translated: CASSPDLGSTDTQYF.

The genes are TRBV5-1 and TRBJ2-1; tentatively, D is TRBD2 (6 bases). The CDR3 is 19 amino acids. Germline V gene lookup returns CDR1 SGHRS and CDR2 YFSETQ. Trimming removed 1 base from V and 0 bases from J, with 20 bases in between. CDR3 residues: CASSLPPGVGMSSYNEQFF. CDR3 sequence (DNA): TGCGCCAGCAGCTTGCCCCCGGGGGTGGGGATGAGCTCCTACAATGAGCAGTTCTTC. The full variable domain, with the rest looked up from reference TRBV5-1 and TRBJ2-1, is KAGVTQTPRYLIKTRGQQVTLSCSPISGHRSVSWYQQTPGQGLQFLFEYFSETQRNKGNFPGRFSGRQFSNSRSEMNVSTLELGDSALYLCASSLPPGVGMSSYNEQFFGPGTRLTVL.

The chain combines TRBV6-2 or TRBV6-3 with TRBJ1-4; a weak D match, TRBD1 (5 bases). CDR3 size: 15 residues. V was cut by 5 bases and J by 10 bases, with 20 bases left in between. The germline V gene encodes CDR1 MNHEY and CDR2 SVGEGT. In DNA form, the CDR3 reads TGTGCCAGCAGTCCGACGGGACGGAGTGTGGCAAAACTGTTTTTT. It is translated as CASSPTGRSVAKLFF.

The chain joins TRBV6-4 to TRBJ2-1; 14 bases align to TRBD2. CDR1 and CDR2 (germline): MRHNA, SNTAGT. V dropped 6 bases and J dropped 9; count of bases not matched to a gene: 10. CDR3 size: 16 residues. The CDR3 is CASRRSTSGGAGEQFF. CDR3 DNA: TGTGCCAGCAGGAGATCGACTAGCGGGGGGGCTGGTGAGCAGTTCTTC.

The table lists this clone with a count of one. The chain has TRBV30 and TRBJ1-4; D gene uncertain. Germline-derived CDR1 and CDR2 are GTSNPN and SVGIG (reference sequence). This CDR3 spans 14 amino acids. With 4 bases removed from V and 0 bases from J, the gap between germline ends came to 9 bases. CDR3 nucleotides: TGTGCCTGGAAAGGAAAAGCAACTAATGAAAAACTGTTTTTT. This sequence encodes CAWKGKATNEKLFF.

This clone has only one observation. V and J are TRBV6-6 and TRBJ1-5, with D hard to call. The germline gives CDR1 MNHNY, CDR2 SVGAGI (reference sequence). V was shortened by 3 bases and J by 5 bases, with 8 bases between the two germline ends. The length of the CDR3 is 13 residues. CDR3 sequence (DNA): TGTGCCAGCAGTTATTCACCCGATCAGCCCCAGCATTTT. It is translated as CASSYSPDQPQHF.

This clone was observed once. This chain uses TRBV9 with TRBJ1-2, with D possibly being TRBD1 (6 bases). The V end lost 0 bases, the J end lost 3 bases, and 6 bases lay between the germline ends. Germline loops: CDR1 SGDLS, CDR2 YYNGEE. The CDR3 covers 13 residues. The CDR3 DNA follows: TGTGCCAGCAGCGTAGACAGGGACTATGGCTACACCTTC. Translation gives CASSVDRDYGYTF.

The chain recombines TRBV30 with TRBJ2-7; D unresolved. Germline lookup yields CDR1 GTSNPN and CDR2 SVGIG (reference sequence). The CDR3 is 13 amino acids. V lost 0 bases and J 6 bases, leaving 12 bases between the germline ends. The CDR3 reads CAWSVLTTTEQYF. CDR3 sequence (DNA): TGTGCCTGGAGTGTGTTAACTACGACCGAGCAGTACTTC. Filled out from reference TRBV30 and TRBJ2-7, the complete variable domain reads SQTIHQWPATLVQPVGSPLSLECTVEGTSNPNLYWYRQAAGRGLQLLFYSVGIGQISSEVPQNLSASRPQDRQFILSSKKLLLSDSGFYLCAWSVLTTTEQYFGPGTRLTVT.

This chain links TRBV5-6 with TRBJ2-2; possibly TRBD1 or TRBD2 for D (5 bases each). Germline CDR1 reads SGHDT; CDR2 reads YYEEEE. Trimming cost V 4 bases and J 6 bases, with 16 bases left between them. The CDR3 extends over 15 amino acids. For the CDR3, the DNA is TGTGCCAGCAGCCGGGACCGCCTGATCGCCGGGGAGCTGTTTTTT. This sequence encodes CASSRDRLIAGELFF.

This chain links TRBV7-9 with TRBJ1-2; D remains ambiguous. Germline V gives CDR1 SEHNR, CDR2 FQNEAQ (reference sequence). The CDR3 runs to 12 residues. Trimming took off 4 bases at V and 4 bases at J, with 7 bases between the two ends. CDR3 in DNA: TGTGCCAGCAGCTCGAGCCCCTATGGCTACACCTTC. It encodes CASSSSPYGYTF.

A single count supports this clone. The chain recombines TRBV30 with TRBJ1-5; D is ambiguous. This CDR3 comprises 13 residues. Germline V gives CDR1 GTSNPN, CDR2 SVGIG (reference sequence). V was cut by 5 bases and J by 7 bases, with 15 bases left in between. CDR3 loop: CAWGEGNQQPQHF. CDR3 DNA: TGTGCCTGGGGGGAAGGGAATCAGCAGCCCCAGCATTTT.

The sample holds one count of this clone. Different DNA sequences within this sample yield the same CDR3. The chain recombines TRBV5-1 with TRBJ1-1; no firm D call. The V gene lost 0 bases and the J gene lost 1 base, with 4 bases spanning the gap. Germline lookup yields CDR1 SGHRS and CDR2 YFSETQ. This CDR3 contains 13 residues. Written as DNA, the CDR3 is TGCGCCAGCAGCTTGGCACAGAACACTGAAGCTTTCTTT. It codes for CASSLAQNTEAFF. Together with reference TRBV5-1 and TRBJ1-1, the CDR3 gives the full variable domain: KAGVTQTPRYLIKTRGQQVTLSCSPISGHRSVSWYQQTPGQGLQFLFEYFSETQRNKGNFPGRFSGRQFSNSRSEMNVSTLELGDSALYLCASSLAQNTEAFFGQGTRLTVV.

There are a few counts of this clone. The rearrangement uses TRBV6-1 and TRBJ1-5; D gene ambiguous. V was trimmed by 3 bases and J by 2 bases, leaving 8 bases between them. Germline V gene sequence: CDR1 MNHNS, CDR2 SASEGT. The CDR3 contains 14 residues. The DNA of the CDR3 is TGTGCCAGCAGTGACCCTCCTCGCAATCAGCCCCAGCATTTT. This sequence encodes CASSDPPRNQPQHF.

This clone was counted between two and nine times. The chain uses TRBV7-2 and TRBJ2-3; D may be TRBD1 (5 bases). V shed 4 bases and J shed 4 bases, with 9 bases lying between them. The germline V gene has CDR1 SGHTA and CDR2 FQGNSA. The CDR3 covers 13 residues. The CDR3, as DNA: TGTGCCAGCAGCTCATACAGGCCAGATACGCAGTATTTT. Translation gives CASSSYRPDTQYF.

For the CDR3, the DNA is TGTGCCACCAGTGATTTGGAGAGGGGGGGATACTCTGGAAACACCATATATTTT. Its protein is CATSDLERGGYSGNTIYF. This chain joins TRBV24-1 and TRBJ1-3; perhaps TRBD1 as D (6 bases). The length of the CDR3 is 18 residues. Trimming shortened V by 0 bases and J by 0 bases, and 14 bases separated the two germline ends. Germline V gene lookup returns CDR1 KGHDR and CDR2 SFDVKD.

The chain recombines TRBV7-9 with TRBJ2-5, with 9 bases aligning to TRBD2. This CDR3 spans 15 amino acids. Looked up from germline, CDR1 is SEHNR and CDR2 is FQNEAQ (reference sequence). V shed 1 base and J 9 bases; nucleotides not matched to a gene: 9. CDR3 sequence (DNA): TGTGCCAGCAGCTTAGAGTCTAGCGGGGCGCAGTCCCAGTACTTC. The encoded protein is CASSLESSGAQSQYF. The full variable domain, its missing parts supplied by reference TRBV7-9 and TRBJ2-5, is DTGVSQNPRHKITKRGQNVTFRCDPISEHNRLYWYRQTLGQGPEFLTYFQNEAQLEKSRLLSDRFSAERPKGSFSTLEIQRTEQGDSAMYLCASSLESSGAQSQYFGPGTRLLVL.

The chain has TRBV18 and TRBJ2-7; 12 positions agree with TRBD1. Germline values: CDR1 KGHSH, CDR2 LQKENI. Trimming took 2 bases from V and 6 from J; bases not matched to a gene: 20. The CDR3 consists of 20 residues. This CDR3 is CASSPTKGQGAFGDNGEQYF. The DNA of the CDR3 is TGTGCCAGCTCACCAACAAAGGGACAGGGGGCCTTCGGCGATAATGGCGAGCAGTACTTC.

This clone was picked up a small number of times. The chain has TRBV30 and TRBJ1-3; D might be TRBD1 (5 bases). Germline-derived CDR1 and CDR2 are GTSNPN and SVGIG (reference sequence). The V and J ends lost 4 bases and 2 bases respectively, with 12 bases between them. CDR3 size: 14 residues. CDR3 residues: CAWKYGTAGNTIYF. CDR3 coding DNA: TGTGCCTGGAAATATGGGACTGCTGGAAACACCATATATTTT.